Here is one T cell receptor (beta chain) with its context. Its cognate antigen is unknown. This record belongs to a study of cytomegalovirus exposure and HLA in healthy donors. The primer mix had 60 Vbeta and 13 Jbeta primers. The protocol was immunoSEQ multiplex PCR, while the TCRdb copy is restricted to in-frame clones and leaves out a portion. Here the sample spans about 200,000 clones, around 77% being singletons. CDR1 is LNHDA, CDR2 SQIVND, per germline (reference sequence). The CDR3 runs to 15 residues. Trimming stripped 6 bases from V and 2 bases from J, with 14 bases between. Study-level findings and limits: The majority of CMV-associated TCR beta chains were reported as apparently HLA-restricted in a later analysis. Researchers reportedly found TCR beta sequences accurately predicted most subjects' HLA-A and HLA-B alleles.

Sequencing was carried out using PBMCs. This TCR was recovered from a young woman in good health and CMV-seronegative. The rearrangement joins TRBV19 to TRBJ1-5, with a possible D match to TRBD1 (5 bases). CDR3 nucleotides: TGTGCCAGTAGACCCACGGGGGGTGGCAATCAGCCCCAGCATTTT. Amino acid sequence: CASRPTGGGNQPQHF.